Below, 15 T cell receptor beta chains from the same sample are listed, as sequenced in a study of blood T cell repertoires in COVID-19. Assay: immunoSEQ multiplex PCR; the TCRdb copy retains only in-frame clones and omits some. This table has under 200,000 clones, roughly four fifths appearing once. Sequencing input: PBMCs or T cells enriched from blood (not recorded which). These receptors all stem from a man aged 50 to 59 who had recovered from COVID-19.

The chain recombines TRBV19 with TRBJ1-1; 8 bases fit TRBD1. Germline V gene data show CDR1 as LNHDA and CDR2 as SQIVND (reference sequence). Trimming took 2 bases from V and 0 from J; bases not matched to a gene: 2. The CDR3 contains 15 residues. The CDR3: CASSISGGLNTEAFF. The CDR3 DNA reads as TGTGCCAGTAGTATATCAGGGGGCTTGAACACTGAAGCTTTCTTT.

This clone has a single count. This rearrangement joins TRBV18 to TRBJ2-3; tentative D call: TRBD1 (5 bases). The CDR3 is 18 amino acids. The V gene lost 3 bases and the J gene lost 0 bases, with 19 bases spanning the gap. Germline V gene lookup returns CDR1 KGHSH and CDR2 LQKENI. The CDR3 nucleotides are TGTGCCAGCTCACCTGTCCCCTTGCAGGGCACTAGCACAGATACGCAGTATTTT. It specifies CASSPVPLQGTSTDTQYF. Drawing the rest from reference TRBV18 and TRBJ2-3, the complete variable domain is NAGVMQNPRHLVRRRGQEARLRCSPMKGHSHVYWYRQLPEEGLKFMVYLQKENIIDESGMPKERFSAEFPKEGPSILRIQQVVRGDSAAYFCASSPVPLQGTSTDTQYFGPGTRLTVL.

The DNA for the CDR3 is TGCGCCAGCAGCCAGGCCCCCCACAGCTACGAGCAGTACTTC. Encoded protein: CASSQAPHSYEQYF. The V and J genes are TRBV4-3 and TRBJ2-7; D is uncertain. Trimming cost V 3 bases and J 3 bases, with 12 bases left between them. The germline gives CDR1 LGHNA, CDR2 YSLEER. CDR3 length: 14 residues.

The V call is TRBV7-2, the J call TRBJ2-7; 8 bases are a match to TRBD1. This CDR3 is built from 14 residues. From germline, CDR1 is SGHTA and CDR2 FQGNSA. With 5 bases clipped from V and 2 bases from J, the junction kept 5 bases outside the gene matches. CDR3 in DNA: TGTGCCAGCAGCGACAGGGGTAAGGCCTACGAGCAGTACTTC. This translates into CASSDRGKAYEQYF.

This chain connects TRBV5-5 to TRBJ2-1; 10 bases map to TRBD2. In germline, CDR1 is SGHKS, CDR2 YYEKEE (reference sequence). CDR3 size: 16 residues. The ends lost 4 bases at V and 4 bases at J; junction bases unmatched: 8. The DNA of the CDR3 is TGTGCCAGCAGCACTCTAGCGGGGGCCCCATACAATGAGCAGTTCTTC. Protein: CASSTLAGAPYNEQFF.

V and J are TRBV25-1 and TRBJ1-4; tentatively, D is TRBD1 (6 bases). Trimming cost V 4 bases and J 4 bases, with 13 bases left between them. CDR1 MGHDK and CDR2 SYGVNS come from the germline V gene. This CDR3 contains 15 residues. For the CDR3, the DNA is TGTGCCAGCAGTGGAAACAGGGTTGGTAATGAAAAACTGTTTTTT. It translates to CASSGNRVGNEKLFF.

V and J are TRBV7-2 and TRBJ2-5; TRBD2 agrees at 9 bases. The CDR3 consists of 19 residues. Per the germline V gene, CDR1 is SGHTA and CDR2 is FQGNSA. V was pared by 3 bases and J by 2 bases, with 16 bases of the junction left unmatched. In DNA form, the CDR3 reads TGTGCCAGCAGCTTGCAACCCATCCGGATAGCGGGGGAGCAAGAGACCCAGTACTTC. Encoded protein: CASSLQPIRIAGEQETQYF.

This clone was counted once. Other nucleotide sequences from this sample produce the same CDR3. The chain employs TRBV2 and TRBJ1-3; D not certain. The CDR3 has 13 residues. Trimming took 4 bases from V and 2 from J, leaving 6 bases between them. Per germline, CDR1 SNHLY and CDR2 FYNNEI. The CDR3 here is CASSGEAGNTIYF. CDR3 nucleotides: TGTGCCAGCAGTGGGGAGGCTGGAAACACCATATATTTT. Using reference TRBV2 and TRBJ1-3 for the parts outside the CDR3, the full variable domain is EPEVTQTPSHQVTQMGQEVILRCVPISNHLYFYWYRQILGQKVEFLVSFYNNEISEKSEIFDDQFSVERPDGSNFTLKIRSTKLEDSAMYFCASSGEAGNTIYFGEGSWLTVV.

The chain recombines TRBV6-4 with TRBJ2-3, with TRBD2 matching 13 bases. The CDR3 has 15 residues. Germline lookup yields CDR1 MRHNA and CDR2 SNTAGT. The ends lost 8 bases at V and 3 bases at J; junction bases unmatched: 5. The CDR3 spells CASSTGLAGTDTQYF. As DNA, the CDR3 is TGTGCCAGCTCTACGGGACTAGCGGGGACAGATACGCAGTATTTT.

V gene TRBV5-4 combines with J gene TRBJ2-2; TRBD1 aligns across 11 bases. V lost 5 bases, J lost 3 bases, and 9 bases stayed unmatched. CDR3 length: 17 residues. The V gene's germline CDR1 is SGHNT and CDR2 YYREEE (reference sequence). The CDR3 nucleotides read TGTGCCAGCAGTTTTCCGGGACAGGGGGGCGACACCGGGGAGCTGTTTTTT. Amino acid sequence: CASSFPGQGGDTGELFF.

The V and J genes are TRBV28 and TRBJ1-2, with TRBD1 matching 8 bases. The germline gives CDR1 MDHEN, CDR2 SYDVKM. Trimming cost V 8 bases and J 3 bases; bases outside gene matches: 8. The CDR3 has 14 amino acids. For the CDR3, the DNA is TGTGCCAGCTTTCCGCAGGGGGCTCACTATGGCTACACCTTC. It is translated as CASFPQGAHYGYTF.

The CDR3 is CASSLGSGLRNYGYTF. The CDR3 nucleotides are TGTGCCAGCAGCTTGGGTTCTGGCTTGAGGAACTATGGCTACACCTTC. This rearrangement joins TRBV7-9 to TRBJ1-2; D uncertain. The CDR3 is 16 residues long. Germline lookup yields CDR1 SEHNR and CDR2 FQNEAQ (reference sequence). V dropped 3 bases and J dropped 2 bases, with 16 bases sitting between them.

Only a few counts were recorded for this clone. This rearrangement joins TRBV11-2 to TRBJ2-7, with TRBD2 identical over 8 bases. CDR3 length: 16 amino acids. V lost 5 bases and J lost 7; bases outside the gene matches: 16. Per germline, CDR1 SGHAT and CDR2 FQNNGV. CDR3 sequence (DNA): TGTGCCAGCAGCCCCTGGGGGAGCGGGGGATTTCAGGAGCAGTACTTC. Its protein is CASSPWGSGGFQEQYF.

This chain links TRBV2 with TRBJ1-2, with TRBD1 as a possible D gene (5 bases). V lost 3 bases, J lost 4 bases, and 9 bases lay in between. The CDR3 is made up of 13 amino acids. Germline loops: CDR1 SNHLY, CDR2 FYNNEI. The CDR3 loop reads CASSDGQGYGYTF. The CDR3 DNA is TGTGCCAGCAGTGACGGCCAGGGCTATGGCTACACCTTC.

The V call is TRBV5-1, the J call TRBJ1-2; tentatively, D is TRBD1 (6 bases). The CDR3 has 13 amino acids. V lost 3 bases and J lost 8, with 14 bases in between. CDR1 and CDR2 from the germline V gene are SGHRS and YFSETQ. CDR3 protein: CASSSRGQRGYTF. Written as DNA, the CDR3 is TGCGCCAGCAGCTCCCGCGGACAGAGAGGCTACACCTTC.